This TCR beta chain was retrieved from a study of shared clonotypes between healthy human individuals. Looking at the study overall: A donor's plate count was three for CD4 naive and three for CD4 memory; CD8 naive had two and CD8 memory one. Overall study results and limits: In contrast to clonotypes shared by all four donors, non-shared clonotypes had lower generation probabilities.

Terminally differentiated effector memory CD45RA+ cells were excluded from the naive CD8 cells, which were CD45RO-negative and positively selected for CCR7. For sorted subsets, roughly 200 ng DNA per replicate equaled 33,000 or so T cell genomes. Generated by immunoSEQ multiplex PCR, the TCRdb table keeps only in-frame clones and is missing some. Altogether about 1,800,000 clones are present, around 96% being singletons, with the ten largest covering approximately 1%. The CDR3 sequence is 17 residues long. Germline V gene lookup returns CDR1 SEHNR and CDR2 FQNEAQ (reference sequence). Trimming left V 5 bases short and J 1 base short, with 20 bases between. Worth noting for this clone: Its specificity is unknown.

This TCR was sampled from a man between 18 and 29 years old in good health. The V call is TRBV7-9, the J call TRBJ1-1, with a weak D call TRBD1 (6 bases). The sequencing input was naive CD8+ T cells sorted from blood. CDR3 amino acids: CASSPPRRGIENTEAFF. CDR3 nucleotides: TGTGCCAGCAGCCCACCCCGTAGGGGGATCGAGAACACTGAAGCTTTCTTT. Filled out from reference TRBV7-9 and TRBJ1-1, the complete variable domain reads DTGVSQNPRHKITKRGQNVTFRCDPISEHNRLYWYRQTLGQGPEFLTYFQNEAQLEKSRLLSDRFSAERPKGSFSTLEIQRTEQGDSAMYLCASSPPRRGIENTEAFFGQGTRLTVV.